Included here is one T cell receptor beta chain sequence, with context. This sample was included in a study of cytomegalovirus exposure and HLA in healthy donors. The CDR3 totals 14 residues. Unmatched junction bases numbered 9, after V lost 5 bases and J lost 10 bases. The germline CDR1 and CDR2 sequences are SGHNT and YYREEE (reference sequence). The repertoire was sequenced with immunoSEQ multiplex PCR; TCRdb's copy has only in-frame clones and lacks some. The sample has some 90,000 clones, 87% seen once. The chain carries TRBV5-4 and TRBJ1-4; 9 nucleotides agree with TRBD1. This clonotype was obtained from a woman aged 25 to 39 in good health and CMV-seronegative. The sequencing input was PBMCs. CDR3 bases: TGTGCCAGCAGAATGGACAGGGGCCGGCGAAAACTGTTTTTT. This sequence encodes CASRMDRGRRKLFF.